This entry concerns a single T cell receptor beta chain. The entry originates in a study of cytomegalovirus exposure and HLA in healthy donors. V shed 0 bases and J 6 bases; nucleotides not matched to a gene: 6. The CDR3 is made up of 15 amino acids. The PCR was carried out with 60 Vbeta primers and 13 Jbeta primers. The protocol was immunoSEQ multiplex PCR, while the TCRdb copy is restricted to in-frame clones and leaves out a portion. Among about 190,000 clones, roughly 81% were seen once, and the ten largest hold around 3.2%. The TCR comes from a woman in her 30s in good health and CMV-seropositive. The rearrangement links TRBV23-1 to TRBJ2-7, with 9 bases lining up with TRBD1. TRBV23-1 is noted as an ORF with a role that remains uncertain. Sequencing input: PBMCs. The CDR3 region is CASSQSDRGHGEQYF. CDR3 DNA: TGCGCCAGCAGTCAATCGGACAGGGGTCATGGCGAGCAGTACTTC.